Following are 22 T cell receptor beta chains from one sample sequenced in a study of cytomegalovirus exposure and HLA in healthy donors. PCR amplification relied on 60 Vbeta primers (plus 13 Jbeta primers). Some clones are missing from TCRdb's copy, which holds only in-frame ones; the method was immunoSEQ multiplex PCR. The data contain more than 85,000 clones, over 75% of them singletons. The sequenced sample consisted of PBMCs. These receptors came from a man aged 25-45 years in good health and CMV-seropositive.

V and J are TRBV7-6 and TRBJ2-7; D might be TRBD1 (5 bases). There are 12 residues in the CDR3. The V gene lost 5 bases and the J gene lost 5 bases, with 10 bases spanning the gap. Germline assignment: CDR1 SGHVS and CDR2 FNYEAQ. The CDR3 nucleotides are TGTGCCAGCAGCAACTCAGGGAACGAGCAGTACTTC. The encoded protein is CASSNSGNEQYF.

The chain recombines TRBV4-1 with TRBJ2-3, with 9 bases aligning to TRBD2. The CDR3 covers 13 residues. CDR1 MGHRA and CDR2 YSYEKL come from the germline V gene. V lost 11 bases, J lost 2 bases, and 5 bases stayed unmatched. In nucleotides, the CDR3 is TGCGCCTCTAGCGGGAACCACACAGATACGCAGTATTTT. Amino acids: CASSGNHTDTQYF.

The chain carries TRBV5-6 and TRBJ1-1, with D maybe TRBD1 (5 bases). The CDR3 contains 11 residues. The germline V and J ends were trimmed by 7 bases and 10 bases, with 14 bases remaining between them. CDR1 SGHDT and CDR2 YYEEEE come from the germline V gene. The CDR3 reads CASGDTGGAFF. The CDR3 region has the DNA TGTGCCAGCGGAGACACGGGGGGAGCTTTCTTT.

The chain couples TRBV30 to TRBJ1-6; tentative D call: TRBD1 (5 bases). Germline CDR1 and CDR2: GTSNPN and SVGIG (reference sequence). Trimming stripped 3 bases from V and 1 base from J, with 16 bases between. This CDR3 comprises 17 residues. The DNA of the CDR3 is TGTGCCTGGAGCGTAGACTCCAGGGTGTCCTATAATTCACCCCTCCACTTT. Amino acid sequence: CAWSVDSRVSYNSPLHF. Together with reference TRBV30 and TRBJ1-6, the CDR3 gives the full variable domain: SQTIHQWPATLVQPVGSPLSLECTVEGTSNPNLYWYRQAAGRGLQLLFYSVGIGQISSEVPQNLSASRPQDRQFILSSKKLLLSDSGFYLCAWSVDSRVSYNSPLHFGNGTRLTVT.

The table lists this clone with a count of one. In nucleotides, the CDR3 is TGTGCCAGCAGTGCCAGGGCGTCGGACTATGGCTACACCTTC. Its translation: CASSARASDYGYTF. The rearrangement links TRBV6-5 to TRBJ1-2; the D gene is possibly TRBD1 (5 bases). Germline V gene sequence: CDR1 MNHEY, CDR2 SVGAGI. Deletions cut 5 bases from V and 3 bases from J, with 13 bases between. This CDR3 spans 14 amino acids.

The J gene is TRBJ2-1, the V gene TRBV5-1; 10 nucleotides match TRBD1. The V segment lost 0 bases and the J segment 0 bases; nucleotides outside the gene matches: 9. The CDR3 extends over 19 amino acids. The V gene's germline CDR1 is SGHRS and CDR2 YFSETQ. As DNA, the CDR3 is TGCGCCAGCAGCTTGGCTCCCAAGACAGGGGGCTTCTCCTACAATGAGCAGTTCTTC. As protein: CASSLAPKTGGFSYNEQFF.

V and J are TRBV28 and TRBJ2-7, with 8 positions matching TRBD2. The germline V gene has CDR1 MDHEN and CDR2 SYDVKM. V was pared by 8 bases and J by 2 bases, with 20 bases of the junction left unmatched. The CDR3 is 18 residues long. The CDR3 here is CASEEGRIVSGNPYEQYF. Here the CDR3 DNA reads TGTGCCAGCGAGGAGGGAAGAATTGTTAGCGGGAATCCCTACGAGCAGTACTTC.

This clone showed up just once. The V and J genes are TRBV27 and TRBJ1-1; TRBD1 might be the D (6 bases). The CDR3 extends over 15 amino acids. V dropped 5 bases and J dropped 7 bases, with 20 bases sitting between them. Germline V gene data show CDR1 as MNHEY and CDR2 as SMNVEV (reference sequence). The CDR3 spells CASSRTAQRVYEAFF. DNA for the CDR3: TGTGCCAGCAGTAGGACAGCCCAGAGGGTCTATGAAGCTTTCTTT.

The rearrangement links TRBV19 to TRBJ2-2; a possible D gene is TRBD2 (5 bases). CDR1 and CDR2 (germline): LNHDA, SQIVND (reference sequence). Trimming took 3 bases from V and 2 from J, leaving 10 bases between them. The CDR3 has 15 residues. The CDR3 sequence is CASSMRLANTGELFF. CDR3 DNA sequence: TGTGCCAGTAGTATGAGGCTAGCTAACACCGGGGAGCTGTTTTTT.

The DNA of the CDR3 is TGTGCCAGCAGCTTATCAGGGGCGCCCTCACGGACCCAGCATTTT. It yields the protein CASSLSGAPSRTQHF. The genes are TRBV5-6 and TRBJ1-5, with TRBD1 as a possible D gene (6 bases). The V gene's germline CDR1 is SGHDT and CDR2 YYEEEE. The V end was cut by 2 bases, the J end by 11 bases, with 20 bases between. This CDR3 is 15 amino acids long.

This clone came up a few times. The chain has TRBV6-1 and TRBJ2-3, with D possibly TRBD2 on 5 matching bases. The CDR3 consists of 14 residues. V was cut by 8 bases and J by 6 bases, with 18 bases left in between. Germline lookup yields CDR1 MNHNS and CDR2 SASEGT. The CDR3 here is CASQEAGNRDTQYF. DNA for the CDR3: TGTGCCAGCCAGGAGGCAGGAAACCGGGATACGCAGTATTTT.

The V and J genes are TRBV5-1 and TRBJ2-5, with 8 bases fitting TRBD2. Germline loops: CDR1 SGHRS, CDR2 YFSETQ. After removal of 0 bases from V and 5 bases from J, the junction contained 6 bases not matched to a gene. The length of the CDR3 is 15 residues. The CDR3 nucleotides read TGCGCCAGCAGCTTGGACGGGGGGGGCCGGGAGACCCAGTACTTC. Protein product: CASSLDGGGRETQYF.

This clone was observed a handful of times. The chain carries TRBV5-1 and TRBJ2-1, with TRBD1 matching 8 bases. With V trimmed by 1 base and J by 7 bases, 13 bases remained unmatched. The CDR3 totals 17 residues. From germline, CDR1 is SGHRS and CDR2 YFSETQ. The CDR3 coding sequence is TGCGCCAGCAGCTTGAACCCCCAGGGGGCATCTGCGAATGAGCAGTTCTTC. Translated: CASSLNPQGASANEQFF.

This clone has only one observation. The J gene is TRBJ2-7, the V gene TRBV28, with 8 bases aligning to TRBD2. Germline V gene data show CDR1 as MDHEN and CDR2 as SYDVKM. The V and J ends lost 3 bases and 0 bases, in that order; junction bases with no gene match: 7. The CDR3 has 16 residues. As DNA, the CDR3 is TGTGCCAGCAGTTTGGGCGGGGGGCTAAGCTCCTACGAGCAGTACTTC. Its protein product is CASSLGGGLSSYEQYF.

This sequence joins TRBV19 and TRBJ1-5, with D uncertain. The CDR3 has 17 residues. Looked up from germline, CDR1 is LNHDA and CDR2 is SQIVND (reference sequence). V lost 0 bases and J lost 1, with 13 bases in between. The CDR3 sequence: CASSIDSAGLSNQPQHF. In nucleotides, the CDR3 is TGTGCCAGTAGTATAGATTCCGCGGGATTGAGCAATCAGCCCCAGCATTTT. The whole variable domain, filled in from reference TRBV19 and TRBJ1-5, reads DGGITQSPKYLFRKEGQNVTLSCEQNLNHDAMYWYRQDPGQGLRLIYYSQIVNDFQKGDIAEGYSVSREKKESFPLTVTSAQKNPTAFYLCASSIDSAGLSNQPQHFGDGTRLSIL.

There are a few counts of this clone. The rearrangement links TRBV19 to TRBJ1-4; perhaps TRBD1 as D (5 bases). Trimming cost V 6 bases and J 0 bases, with 11 bases left between them. The CDR3 loop spans 15 amino acids. Germline V gene sequence: CDR1 LNHDA, CDR2 SQIVND (reference sequence). The CDR3 loop is CASSRAPATNEKLFF. The CDR3 region has the DNA TGTGCCAGTAGCAGGGCGCCAGCAACTAATGAAAAACTGTTTTTT.

The V and J genes are TRBV5-1 and TRBJ2-2; 7 bases match TRBD1. Germline CDR1 SGHRS, CDR2 YFSETQ. The CDR3 totals 15 residues. V was clipped by 7 bases and J by 2 bases; unmatched bases: 8. DNA for the CDR3: TGCGCCAGCTCTCGAGGGACAGTAAACACCGGGGAGCTGTTTTTT. It specifies CASSRGTVNTGELFF.

This clone was counted a few times. The chain has TRBV7-6 and TRBJ1-5, with 8 bases aligning to TRBD1. This CDR3 contains 15 residues. From germline, CDR1 is SGHVS and CDR2 FNYEAQ. Trimming removed 1 base from V and 3 bases from J; junction bases left unmatched: 2. The CDR3 is CASSLGTGFNQPQHF. CDR3 in DNA: TGTGCCAGCAGCTTAGGGACAGGGTTCAATCAGCCCCAGCATTTT.

This chain links TRBV2 with TRBJ2-3; 10 nucleotides align to TRBD1. The CDR3 is 14 amino acids. CDR1 SNHLY and CDR2 FYNNEI come from the germline V gene. J was trimmed by 4 bases and V by 7 bases; bases with no gene match: 5. The CDR3 protein is CASTGTGDADTQYF. The CDR3 nucleotides read TGTGCCAGCACCGGGACAGGGGACGCAGATACGCAGTATTTT.

This chain joins TRBV4-1 and TRBJ1-1; D is perhaps TRBD1 (5 bases). The CDR3 is 15 residues long. Germline V gene data show CDR1 as MGHRA and CDR2 as YSYEKL. The V gene lost 1 base and the J gene lost 1 base, with 10 bases spanning the gap. The CDR3 DNA follows: TGCGCCAGCAGCCAAGTTCGGGGGGGGAACACTGAAGCTTTCTTT. It translates to CASSQVRGGNTEAFF.

J is TRBJ2-1 and V is TRBV6-6; 7 positions agree with TRBD2. Germline values: CDR1 MNHNY, CDR2 SVGAGI (reference sequence). The CDR3 consists of 14 residues. The V and J ends lost 10 bases and 0 bases, in that order; junction bases with no gene match: 6. Here the CDR3 reads CATRLADSYNEQFF. The CDR3 nucleotides read TGTGCCACCCGTCTAGCGGACTCCTACAATGAGCAGTTCTTC.

The V call is TRBV2, the J call TRBJ2-5; 9 bases fit TRBD2. TRBJ2-7 explains the end of the DNA better; the J call may be wrong. There are 15 residues in the CDR3. Germline-derived CDR1 and CDR2 are SNHLY and FYNNEI. Here the CDR3 DNA reads TGTGCCAGCAGTGCTGGGCTAGCGGGGTCCTACGAGCAGTACTTC. This codes for CASSAGLAGSYEQYF.